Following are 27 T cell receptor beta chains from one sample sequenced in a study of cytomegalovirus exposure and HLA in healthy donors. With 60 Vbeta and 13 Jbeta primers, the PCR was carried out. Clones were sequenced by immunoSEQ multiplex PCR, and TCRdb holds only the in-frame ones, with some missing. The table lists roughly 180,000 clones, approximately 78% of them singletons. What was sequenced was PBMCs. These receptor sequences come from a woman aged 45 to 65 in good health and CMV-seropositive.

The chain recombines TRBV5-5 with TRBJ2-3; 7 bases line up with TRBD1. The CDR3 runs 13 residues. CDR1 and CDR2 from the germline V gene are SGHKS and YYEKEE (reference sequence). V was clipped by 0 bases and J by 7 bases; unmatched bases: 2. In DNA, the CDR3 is TGTGCCAGCAGCTTGGGACAGGGAAATACGCAGTATTTT. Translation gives CASSLGQGNTQYF.

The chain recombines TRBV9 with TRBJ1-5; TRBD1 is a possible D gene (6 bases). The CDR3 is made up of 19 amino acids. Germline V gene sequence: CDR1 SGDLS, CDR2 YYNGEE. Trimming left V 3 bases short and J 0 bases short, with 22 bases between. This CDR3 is CASSAPQGSLFLSNQPQHF. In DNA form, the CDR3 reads TGTGCCAGCAGCGCTCCACAGGGTTCCCTATTTCTTAGCAATCAGCCCCAGCATTTT.

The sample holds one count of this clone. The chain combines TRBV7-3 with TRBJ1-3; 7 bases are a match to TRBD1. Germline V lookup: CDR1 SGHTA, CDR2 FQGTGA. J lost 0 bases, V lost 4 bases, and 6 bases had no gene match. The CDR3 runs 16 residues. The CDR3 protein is CASSSQGGFSGNTIYF. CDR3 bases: TGTGCCAGCAGCTCCCAGGGGGGCTTCTCTGGAAACACCATATATTTT.

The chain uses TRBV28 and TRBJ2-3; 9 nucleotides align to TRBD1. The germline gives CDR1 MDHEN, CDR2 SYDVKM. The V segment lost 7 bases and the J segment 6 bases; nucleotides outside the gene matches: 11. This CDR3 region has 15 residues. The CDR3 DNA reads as TGTGCCAGCATCCTACAGGGGGCGAGTATTGATACGCAGTATTTT. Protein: CASILQGASIDTQYF.

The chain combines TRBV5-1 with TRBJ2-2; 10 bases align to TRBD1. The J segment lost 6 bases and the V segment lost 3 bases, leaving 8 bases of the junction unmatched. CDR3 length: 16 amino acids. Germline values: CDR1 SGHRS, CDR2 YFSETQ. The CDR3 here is CASSSPGQGEAGELFF. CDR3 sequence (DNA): TGCGCCAGCAGCTCGCCCGGACAGGGGGAGGCCGGGGAGCTGTTTTTT.

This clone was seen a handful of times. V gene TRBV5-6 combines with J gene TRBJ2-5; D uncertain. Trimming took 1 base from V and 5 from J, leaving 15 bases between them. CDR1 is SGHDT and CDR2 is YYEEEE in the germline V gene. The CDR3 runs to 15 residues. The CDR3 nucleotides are TGTGCCAGCAGCTTGAGAGATTTCGGCAGGGAGACCCAGTACTTC. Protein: CASSLRDFGRETQYF.

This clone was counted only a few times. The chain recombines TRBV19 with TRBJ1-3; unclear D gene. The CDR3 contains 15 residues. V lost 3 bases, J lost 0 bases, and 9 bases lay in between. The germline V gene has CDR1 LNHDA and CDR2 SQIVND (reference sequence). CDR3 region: CASSMWRSSGNTIYF. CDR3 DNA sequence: TGTGCCAGTAGTATGTGGAGGTCCTCTGGAAACACCATATATTTT.

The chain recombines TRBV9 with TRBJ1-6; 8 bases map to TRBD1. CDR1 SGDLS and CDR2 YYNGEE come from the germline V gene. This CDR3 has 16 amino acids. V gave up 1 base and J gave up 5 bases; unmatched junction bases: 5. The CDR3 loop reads CASSVSGGRDNSPLHF. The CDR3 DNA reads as TGTGCCAGCAGCGTATCAGGGGGCAGGGATAATTCACCCCTCCACTTT.

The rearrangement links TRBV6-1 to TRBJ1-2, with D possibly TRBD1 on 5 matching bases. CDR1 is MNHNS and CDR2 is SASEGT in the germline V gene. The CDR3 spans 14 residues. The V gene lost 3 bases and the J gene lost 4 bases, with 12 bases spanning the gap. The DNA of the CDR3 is TGTGCCAGCAGTGATGAAGGGGCGAGCTATGGCTACACCTTC. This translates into CASSDEGASYGYTF.

CDR3 in amino acids: CASSLEISGGTDTQYF. The DNA of the CDR3 is TGTGCCAGCAGCTTGGAGATTAGCGGGGGCACAGATACGCAGTATTTT. This sequence joins TRBV5-4 and TRBJ2-3; the match to TRBD2 covers 8 bases. Germline V lookup: CDR1 SGHNT, CDR2 YYREEE (reference sequence). This CDR3 has 16 amino acids. With 0 bases clipped from V and 1 base from J, the junction kept 4 bases outside the gene matches. The complete variable domain, with remaining parts taken from reference TRBV5-4 and TRBJ2-3, reads ETGVTQSPTHLIKTRGQQVTLRCSSQSGHNTVSWYQQALGQGPQFIFQYYREEENGRGNFPPRFSGLQFPNYSSELNVNALELDDSALYLCASSLEISGGTDTQYFGPGTRLTVL.

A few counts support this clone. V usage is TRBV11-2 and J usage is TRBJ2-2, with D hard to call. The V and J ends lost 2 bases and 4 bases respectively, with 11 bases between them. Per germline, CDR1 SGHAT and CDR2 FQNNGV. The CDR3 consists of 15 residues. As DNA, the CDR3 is TGTGCCAGCAGCTTAAGGCTAGTTGGCACCGGGGAGCTGTTTTTT. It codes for CASSLRLVGTGELFF.

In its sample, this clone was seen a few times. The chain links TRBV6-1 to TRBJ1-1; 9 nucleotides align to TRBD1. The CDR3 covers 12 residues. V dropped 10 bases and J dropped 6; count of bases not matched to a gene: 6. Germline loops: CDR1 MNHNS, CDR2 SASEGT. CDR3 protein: CATGDRAAEAFF. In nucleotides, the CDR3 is TGTGCCACTGGGGACAGGGCAGCTGAAGCTTTCTTT.

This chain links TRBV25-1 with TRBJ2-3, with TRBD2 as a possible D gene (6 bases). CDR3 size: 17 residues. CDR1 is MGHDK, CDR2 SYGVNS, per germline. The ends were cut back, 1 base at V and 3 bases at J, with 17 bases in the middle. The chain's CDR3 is CASSESRGARDTDTQYF. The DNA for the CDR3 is TGTGCCAGCAGTGAATCTCGGGGCGCGCGGGATACAGATACGCAGTATTTT.

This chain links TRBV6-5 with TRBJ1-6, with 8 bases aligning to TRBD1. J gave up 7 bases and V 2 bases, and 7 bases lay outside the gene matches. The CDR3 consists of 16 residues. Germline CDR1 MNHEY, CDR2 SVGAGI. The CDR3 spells CASSYGQGRYNSPLHF. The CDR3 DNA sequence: TGTGCCAGCAGTTACGGACAGGGTCGGTACAATTCACCCCTCCACTTT.

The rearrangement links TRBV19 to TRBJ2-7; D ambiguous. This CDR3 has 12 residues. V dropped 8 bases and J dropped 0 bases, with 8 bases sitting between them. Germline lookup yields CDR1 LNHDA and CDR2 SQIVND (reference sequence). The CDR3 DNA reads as TGTGCCAGTGCGTCCCCCTCCTACGAGCAGTACTTC. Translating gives CASASPSYEQYF. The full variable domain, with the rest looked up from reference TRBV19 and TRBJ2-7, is DGGITQSPKYLFRKEGQNVTLSCEQNLNHDAMYWYRQDPGQGLRLIYYSQIVNDFQKGDIAEGYSVSREKKESFPLTVTSAQKNPTAFYLCASASPSYEQYFGPGTRLTVT.

CDR3 nucleotide sequence: TGTGCCAGCAGCGTAGGGGATGAGATAGCGGGGGGGTTAGTAAGGTCCTACAATGAGCAGTTCTTC. Encoded protein: CASSVGDEIAGGLVRSYNEQFF. The J gene is TRBJ2-1, the V gene TRBV9; 11 bases match TRBD2. The CDR3 contains 22 residues. Looked up from germline, CDR1 is SGDLS and CDR2 is YYNGEE. Trimming cost V 0 bases and J 1 base; bases outside gene matches: 18.

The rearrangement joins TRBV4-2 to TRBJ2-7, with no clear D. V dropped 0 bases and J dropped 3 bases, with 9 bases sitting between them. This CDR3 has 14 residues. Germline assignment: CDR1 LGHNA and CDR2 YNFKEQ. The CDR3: CASSQELADYEQYF. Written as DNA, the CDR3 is TGTGCCAGCAGCCAAGAGCTGGCCGACTACGAGCAGTACTTC.

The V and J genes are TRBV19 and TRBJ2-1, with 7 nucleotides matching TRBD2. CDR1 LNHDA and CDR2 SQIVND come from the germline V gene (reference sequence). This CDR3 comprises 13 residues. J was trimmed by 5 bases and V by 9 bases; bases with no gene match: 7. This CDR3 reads CASVNAGDNEQFF. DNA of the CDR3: TGTGCCAGCGTAAACGCGGGGGACAATGAGCAGTTCTTC.

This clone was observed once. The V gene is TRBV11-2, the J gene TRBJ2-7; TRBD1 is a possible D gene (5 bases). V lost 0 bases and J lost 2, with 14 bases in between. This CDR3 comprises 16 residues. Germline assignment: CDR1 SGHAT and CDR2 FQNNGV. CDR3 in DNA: TGTGCCAGCAGCTTAGATCGGGCAGGGATCCCCTACGAGCAGTACTTC. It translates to CASSLDRAGIPYEQYF.

CDR3 sequence (DNA): TGCGCCAGCAGCTTGGATCAGGGGGCAGGGACAGATACGCAGTATTTT. Protein product: CASSLDQGAGTDTQYF. The chain uses TRBV5-1 and TRBJ2-3; 8 bases agree with TRBD1. Germline CDR1 SGHRS, CDR2 YFSETQ. The CDR3 totals 16 residues. The V and J ends lost 0 bases and 3 bases, in that order; junction bases with no gene match: 6. The full variable domain, its missing parts supplied by reference TRBV5-1 and TRBJ2-3, is KAGVTQTPRYLIKTRGQQVTLSCSPISGHRSVSWYQQTPGQGLQFLFEYFSETQRNKGNFPGRFSGRQFSNSRSEMNVSTLELGDSALYLCASSLDQGAGTDTQYFGPGTRLTVL.

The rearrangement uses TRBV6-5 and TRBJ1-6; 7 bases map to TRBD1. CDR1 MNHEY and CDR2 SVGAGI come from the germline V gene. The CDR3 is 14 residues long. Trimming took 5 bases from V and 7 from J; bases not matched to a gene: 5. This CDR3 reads CASSRDRLNSPLHF. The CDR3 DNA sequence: TGTGCCAGCAGTCGGGACAGATTAAATTCACCCCTCCACTTT.

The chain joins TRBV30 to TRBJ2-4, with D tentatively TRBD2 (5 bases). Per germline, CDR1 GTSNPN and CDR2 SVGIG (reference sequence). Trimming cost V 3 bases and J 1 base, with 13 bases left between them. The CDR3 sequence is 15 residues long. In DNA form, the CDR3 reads TGTGCCTGGAGGCCGGACCGAGGGGCCAAAAACATTCAGTACTTC. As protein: CAWRPDRGAKNIQYF.

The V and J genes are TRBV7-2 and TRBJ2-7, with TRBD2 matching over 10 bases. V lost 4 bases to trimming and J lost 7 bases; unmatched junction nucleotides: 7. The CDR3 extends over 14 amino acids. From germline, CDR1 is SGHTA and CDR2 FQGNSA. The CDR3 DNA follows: TGTGCCAGCAGCTCGGGACTAGCGACGAGGGAGCAGTACTTC. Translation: CASSSGLATREQYF. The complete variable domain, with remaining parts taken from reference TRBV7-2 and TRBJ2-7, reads GAGVSQSPSNKVTEKGKDVELRCDPISGHTALYWYRQSLGQGLEFLIYFQGNSAPDKSGLPSDRFSAERTGGSVSTLTIQRTQQEDSAVYLCASSSGLATREQYFGPGTRLTVT.

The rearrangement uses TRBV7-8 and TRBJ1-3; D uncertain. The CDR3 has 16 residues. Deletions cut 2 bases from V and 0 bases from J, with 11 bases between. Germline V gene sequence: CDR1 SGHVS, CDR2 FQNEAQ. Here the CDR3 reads CASSLIESYSGNTIYF. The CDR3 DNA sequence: TGTGCCAGCAGCTTAATAGAATCCTACTCTGGAAACACCATATATTTT.

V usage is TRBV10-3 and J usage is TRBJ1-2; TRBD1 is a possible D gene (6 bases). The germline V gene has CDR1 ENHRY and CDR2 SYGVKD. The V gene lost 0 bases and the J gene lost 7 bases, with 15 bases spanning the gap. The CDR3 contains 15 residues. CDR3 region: CAISESTRGQIGYTF. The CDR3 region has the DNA TGTGCCATCAGTGAGTCAACCAGGGGCCAAATTGGCTACACCTTC.

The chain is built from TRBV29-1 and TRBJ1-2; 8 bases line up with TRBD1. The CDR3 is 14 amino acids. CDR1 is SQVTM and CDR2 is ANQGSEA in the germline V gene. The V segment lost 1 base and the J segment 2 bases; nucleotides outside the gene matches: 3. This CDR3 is CSVEAGGENYGYTF. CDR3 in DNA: TGCAGCGTTGAAGCAGGGGGCGAAAACTATGGCTACACCTTC.

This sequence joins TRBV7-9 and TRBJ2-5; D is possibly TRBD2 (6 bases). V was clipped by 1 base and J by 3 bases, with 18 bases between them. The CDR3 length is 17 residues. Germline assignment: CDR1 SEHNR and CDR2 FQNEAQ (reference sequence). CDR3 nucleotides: TGTGCCAGCAGCTTAGTCTTTGGAGGGGATGCGAAAGAGACCCAGTACTTC. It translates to CASSLVFGGDAKETQYF.